These T cell receptor beta chains were read from a single sample in a study of blood T cell repertoires in COVID-19. Sequencing was performed with immunoSEQ multiplex PCR; in TCRdb, only in-frame clones are kept and a portion is missing. Of 250,000 to 300,000 clones listed, approximately 84% are singletons. Sequenced material: PBMCs or T cells enriched from blood (not recorded which). These receptors were obtained from a man aged 18 to 35 who had recovered from COVID-19. The CDR3 runs from the conserved cysteine through the conserved F or W. A D gene is named only where the DNA matches it firmly. Size tells how often a clone was seen (once, few, many) or the class of an expanded clone, and some rows leave it out.

. . TRBJ1-3 TRBV30 CAWSLQGNTIYF TGTGCCTGGAGTCTACAGGGAAACACCATATATTTT
. . TRBJ2-1 TRBV5-1 CASSSSLDEQFF TGCGCCAGCAGCTCAAGCTTGGATGAGCAGTTCTTC
. TRBD1 TRBJ2-1 TRBV10-3 CAISESLGGLYNEQFF TGTGCCATCAGTGAGTCTTTAGGGGGCTTATACAATGAGCAGTTCTTC
few TRBD2 TRBJ2-7 TRBV3-1/TRBV3-2 CASSPGRAWEQYF TGTGCCAGCAGCCCCGGGAGGGCCTGGGAGCAGTACTTC
. . TRBJ1-2 TRBV28 CASSSTGGYTF TGTGCCAGCAGTTCTACGGGAGGCTACACCTTC
. TRBD1 TRBJ2-1 TRBV29-1 CSAADRGLNNEQFF TGCAGCGCCGCTGACAGGGGGCTAAACAATGAGCAGTTCTTC
. . TRBJ2-1 TRBV6-2/TRBV6-3 CASSYWQGISDEQFF TGTGCCAGCAGTTACTGGCAGGGGATCTCCGATGAGCAGTTCTTC
. TRBD1 TRBJ1-3 TRBV10-2 CASSEQGAGNTIYF TGCGCCAGCAGTGAACAGGGGGCGGGAAACACCATATATTTT
. . TRBJ2-7 TRBV11-2 CASSLDRQGLSYEQYF TGTGCCAGCAGCTTAGATCGGCAGGGTCTCTCCTACGAGCAGTACTTC
. . TRBJ2-5 TRBV18 CASSPKSQETQYF TGTGCCAGCTCACCTAAATCCCAAGAGACCCAGTACTTC
. . TRBJ2-7 TRBV11-2 CASSRDRAYEQYF TGTGCCAGCAGCCGCGATCGTGCCTACGAGCAGTACTTC
. . TRBJ2-5 TRBV11-3 CASRNRKRAETQYF TGTGCCAGCAGGAACCGAAAGCGTGCAGAGACCCAGTACTTC
. . TRBJ1-6 TRBV7-3 CASSPSTGSGGHSPLHF TGTGCCAGCAGTCCCTCTACAGGGAGCGGGGGACATTCACCCCTCCACTTT
. . TRBJ2-2 TRBV30 CAWRAGTQAGELFF TGTGCCTGGAGGGCCGGGACTCAAGCCGGGGAGCTGTTTTTT
. TRBD1 TRBJ2-3 TRBV4-1 CASSHDRGKDTQYF TGCGCCAGCAGCCACGACAGGGGAAAAGATACGCAGTATTTT
. TRBD2 TRBJ2-7 TRBV5-1 CASSLGASGTYEQYF TGCGCCAGCAGCTTGGGTGCTAGCGGAACCTACGAGCAGTACTTC
once . TRBJ2-5 TRBV19 CASSRGGGETQYF TGTGCCAGTTCCCGCGGGGGCGGGGAGACCCAGTACTTC
. . TRBJ1-6 TRBV5-1 CASSFGGQNSPLHF TGCGCCAGCAGCTTTGGGGGCCAAAATTCACCCCTCCACTTT
. . TRBJ2-1 TRBV27 CASRTRVDSYNEQFF TGTGCCAGCAGAACGAGGGTTGACTCCTACAATGAGCAGTTCTTC
. . TRBJ1-4 TRBV3-1/TRBV3-2 CASSQEGLNSEKLFF TGTGCCAGCAGCCAAGAGGGGCTAAATTCTGAAAAACTGTTTTTT
. . TRBJ2-5 TRBV30 CAWSAPAVTGTQYF TGTGCCTGGAGTGCTCCAGCGGTAACCGGGACCCAGTACTTC
few . TRBJ1-2 TRBV6-5 CASSTGNDYGYTF TGTGCCAGCAGCACAGGGAACGACTATGGCTACACCTTC
. . TRBJ2-3 TRBV3-1/TRBV3-2 CASSRTAYGTDTQYF TGTGCCAGCAGCCGGACAGCTTATGGCACAGATACGCAGTATTTT
once . TRBJ1-4 TRBV5-1 CASSLVRGANQGGEKLFF TGCGCCAGCAGCTTGGTGCGGGGGGCGAACCAGGGCGGTGAAAAACTGTTTTTT
. . TRBJ2-5 TRBV5-1 CASSLSGQRKSPQYF TGCGCCAGCAGCTTGTCAGGACAAAGAAAGAGTCCCCAGTACTTC
. TRBD2 TRBJ2-7 TRBV5-4 CASSPGRSGSYSYEQYF TGTGCCAGCAGCCCCGGTAGAAGCGGGAGTTATTCCTACGAGCAGTACTTC
. . TRBJ1-5 TRBV7-8 CASSAYSNQPQHF TGTGCCAGCAGCGCCTACTCCAATCAGCCCCAGCATTTT
. TRBD1 TRBJ2-3 TRBV29-1 CSVELGTGPVPTDTQYF TGCAGCGTTGAATTAGGGACAGGGCCTGTCCCCACAGATACGCAGTATTTT
. TRBD2 TRBJ2-7 TRBV11-3 CASSLRLREGPSIEQYF TGTGCCAGCAGCTTAAGGTTACGGGAGGGCCCGTCGATCGAGCAGTACTTC
. . TRBJ2-3 TRBV4-1 CASSQGTLDTQYF TGCGCCAGCAGCCAAGGGACACTAGATACGCAGTATTTT
. TRBD1 TRBJ2-5 TRBV5-4 CASSAGTGSFQETQYF TGTGCCAGCAGCGCAGGGACAGGGAGTTTTCAAGAGACCCAGTACTTC
. . TRBJ2-1 TRBV5-4 CASSEAAHVQFGDEQFF TGTGCCAGCAGCGAAGCTGCCCATGTACAGTTCGGGGATGAGCAGTTCTTC
. . TRBJ2-7 TRBV5-1 CASSPRDTLYEQYF TGCGCCAGCAGCCCCCGGGACACCCTCTATGAGCAGTACTTC
. TRBD2 TRBJ2-1 TRBV7-9 CASSLEPAGGVGSNEQFF TGTGCCAGCAGCTTAGAACCAGCGGGAGGAGTTGGGTCCAATGAGCAGTTCTTC
. . TRBJ1-2 TRBV9 CASSGTGYDYGYTF TGTGCCAGCAGCGGAACAGGGTACGACTATGGCTACACCTTC
. TRBD1 TRBJ1-1 TRBV2 CALLGGDSTEAFF TGTGCCTTACTAGGAGGGGACAGCACTGAAGCTTTCTTT